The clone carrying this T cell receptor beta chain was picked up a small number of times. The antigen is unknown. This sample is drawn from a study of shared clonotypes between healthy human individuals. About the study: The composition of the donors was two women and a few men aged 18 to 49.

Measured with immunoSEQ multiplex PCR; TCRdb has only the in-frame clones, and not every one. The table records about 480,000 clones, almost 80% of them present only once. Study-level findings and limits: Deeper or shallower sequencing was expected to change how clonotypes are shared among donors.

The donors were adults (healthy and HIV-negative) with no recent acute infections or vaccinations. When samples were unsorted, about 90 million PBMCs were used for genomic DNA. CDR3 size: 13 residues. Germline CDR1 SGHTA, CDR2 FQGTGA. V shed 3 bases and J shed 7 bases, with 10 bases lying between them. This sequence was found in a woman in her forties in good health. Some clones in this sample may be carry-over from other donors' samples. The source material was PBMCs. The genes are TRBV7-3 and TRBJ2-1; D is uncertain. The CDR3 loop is CASSLEFSNEQFF. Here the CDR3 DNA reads TGTGCCAGCAGCTTGGAGTTTTCGAATGAGCAGTTCTTC.